This T cell receptor (beta chain) was obtained from a study of blood T cell repertoires in COVID-19. About the study: Some COVID-19 samples were acute and others convalescent; all came from the United States, Italy and Spain. In each case, the material was cDNA or gDNA derived from T cells, B-cell-depleted T cells, or PBMCs.

Authors' data handling: Estimation of nucleated cell counts relied on the amplification of reference gene primers. Assay used: immunoSEQ multiplex PCR; TCRdb lists only in-frame clones, some missing. Clone size and V and J calls were adopted from that table, with D and trimming inferred from the DNA. The top ten clones hold over 15% of a sample with approximately 150,000 clones, roughly 90% of them seen once. This clone has a handful of counts. This clonotype was obtained from a man aged 60 to 69 with active or convalescent COVID-19. The sample comprised peripheral blood.

CDR3 amino acids: CASRKGGGRTGYTF. The CDR3 DNA sequence: TGTGCCAGCAGGAAAGGGGGGGGGCGCACTGGCTACACCTTC. The rearrangement joins TRBV27 to TRBJ1-2; D is possibly TRBD1 (6 bases). V lost 6 bases and J lost 7, with 18 bases in between. The CDR3 has 14 amino acids. CDR1 MNHEY and CDR2 SMNVEV come from the germline V gene (reference sequence).